A selection of T cell receptor beta chains follows, all from one sample in a study of shared clonotypes between healthy human individuals. Profiling relied on immunoSEQ multiplex PCR, and the TCRdb table lists in-frame clones only, not all of them. There are more than 450,000 clones in the sample; 75% to 85% occur only once, and roughly 13% lies in the top ten. Sequencing was done on a sample of PBMCs. These receptors came from a woman aged 40 to 50 in good health. Some clones in this sample may be carry-over from other donors' samples. The CDR3 runs from the conserved cysteine through the conserved F or W. Each record gives: V gene, J gene, CDR3 protein.

V gene: TRBV5-4
J gene: TRBJ2-5
CDR3 protein: CASSLSGSQQETQYF

V gene: TRBV5-8
J gene: TRBJ2-5
CDR3 protein: CASTPGAAGGVETQYF

V gene: TRBV7-2
J gene: TRBJ2-1
CDR3 protein: CASSLARLGAHNEQFF

V gene: TRBV7-3
J gene: TRBJ2-3
CDR3 protein: CASSLSPTSGSADTQYF

V gene: TRBV4-2
J gene: TRBJ2-7
CDR3 protein: CASSQAQGGGSYEQYF

V gene: TRBV4-3
J gene: TRBJ2-1
CDR3 protein: CASSQEPHRDRGLASSYNEQFF

V gene: TRBV28
J gene: TRBJ1-1
CDR3 protein: CASRDRTEAFF

V gene: TRBV18
J gene: TRBJ2-1
CDR3 protein: CASSPSSGYNEQFF

V gene: TRBV2
J gene: TRBJ2-7
CDR3 protein: CASRDRLAGGYEQYF

V gene: TRBV10-3
J gene: TRBJ2-1
CDR3 protein: CAISESWGGNNEQFF

V gene: TRBV18
J gene: TRBJ2-2
CDR3 protein: CASSTEANTGELFF

V gene: TRBV16
J gene: TRBJ2-1
CDR3 protein: CASSLGQTYNEQFF

V gene: TRBV5-4
J gene: TRBJ2-2
CDR3 protein: CASSLQTLNTGELFF

V gene: TRBV5-4
J gene: TRBJ2-3
CDR3 protein: CASSRPLGGDTQYF

V gene: TRBV9
J gene: TRBJ2-2
CDR3 protein: CASSEGLAGGGTGELFF

V gene: TRBV7-3
J gene: TRBJ2-7
CDR3 protein: CASSLMGTGSYEQYF

V gene: TRBV9
J gene: TRBJ2-1
CDR3 protein: CASSLLAGAYNEQFF

V gene: TRBV7-3
J gene: TRBJ2-2
CDR3 protein: CASSKVGRTGELFF

V gene: TRBV11-2
J gene: TRBJ2-3
CDR3 protein: CASSPRGGDPDTQYF

V gene: TRBV7-6
J gene: TRBJ1-6
CDR3 protein: CASSPLGHTDSPLHF

V gene: TRBV18
J gene: TRBJ1-1
CDR3 protein: CASSPMTATNTEAFF

V gene: TRBV2
J gene: TRBJ2-1
CDR3 protein: CASSFRDNEQFF

V gene: TRBV2
J gene: TRBJ1-5
CDR3 protein: CASTGQPHQPQHF

V gene: TRBV4-3
J gene: TRBJ2-6
CDR3 protein: CASSQVPGGDGANVLTF

V gene: TRBV30
J gene: TRBJ2-5
CDR3 protein: CAWSVTLAETQYF

V gene: TRBV5-4
J gene: TRBJ2-7
CDR3 protein: CASSLEPIYEQYF

V gene: TRBV4-1
J gene: TRBJ2-5
CDR3 protein: CASGLTTAQETQYF

V gene: TRBV10-1
J gene: TRBJ2-1
CDR3 protein: CASSEPARGRDGEQFF

V gene: TRBV5-4
J gene: TRBJ2-3
CDR3 protein: CASSLTSGRTDTQYF